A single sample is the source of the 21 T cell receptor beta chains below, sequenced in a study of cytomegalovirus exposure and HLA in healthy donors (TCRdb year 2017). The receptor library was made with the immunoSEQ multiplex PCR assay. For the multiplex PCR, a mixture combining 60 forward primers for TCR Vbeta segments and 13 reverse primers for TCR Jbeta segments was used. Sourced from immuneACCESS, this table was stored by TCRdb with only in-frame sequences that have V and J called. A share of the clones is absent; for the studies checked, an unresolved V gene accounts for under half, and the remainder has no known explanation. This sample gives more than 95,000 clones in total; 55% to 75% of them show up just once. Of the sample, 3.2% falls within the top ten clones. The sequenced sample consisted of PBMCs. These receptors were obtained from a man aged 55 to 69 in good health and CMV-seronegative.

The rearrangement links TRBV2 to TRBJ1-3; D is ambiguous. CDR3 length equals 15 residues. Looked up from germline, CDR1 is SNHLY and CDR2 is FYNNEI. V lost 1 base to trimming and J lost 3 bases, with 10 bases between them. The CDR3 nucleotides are TGTGCCAGCAGTGAAGGGCAGGAAGGTGGAAACACCATATATTTT. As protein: CASSEGQEGGNTIYF.

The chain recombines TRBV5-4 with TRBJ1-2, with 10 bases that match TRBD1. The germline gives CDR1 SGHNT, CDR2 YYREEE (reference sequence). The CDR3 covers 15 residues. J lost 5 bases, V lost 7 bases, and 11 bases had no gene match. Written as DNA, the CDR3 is TGTGCCAGCGGAATTCGGGACAGGGGATCATATGGCTACACCTTC. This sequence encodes CASGIRDRGSYGYTF. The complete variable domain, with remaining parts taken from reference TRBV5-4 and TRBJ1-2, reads ETGVTQSPTHLIKTRGQQVTLRCSSQSGHNTVSWYQQALGQGPQFIFQYYREEENGRGNFPPRFSGLQFPNYSSELNVNALELDDSALYLCASGIRDRGSYGYTFGSGTRLTVV.

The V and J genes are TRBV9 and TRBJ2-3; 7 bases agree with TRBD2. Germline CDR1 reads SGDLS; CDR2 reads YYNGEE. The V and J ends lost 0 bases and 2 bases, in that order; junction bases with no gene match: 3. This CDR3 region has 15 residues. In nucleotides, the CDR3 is TGTGCCAGCAGCGTAGATAGCGGGCTCACAGATACGCAGTATTTT. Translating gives CASSVDSGLTDTQYF.

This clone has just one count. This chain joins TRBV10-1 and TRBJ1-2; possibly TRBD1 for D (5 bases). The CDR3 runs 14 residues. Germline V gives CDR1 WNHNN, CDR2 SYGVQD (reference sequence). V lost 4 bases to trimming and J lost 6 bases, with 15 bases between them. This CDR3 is CASSARGGANGYTF. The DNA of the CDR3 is TGCGCCAGCAGTGCCCGGGGAGGGGCTAATGGCTACACCTTC.

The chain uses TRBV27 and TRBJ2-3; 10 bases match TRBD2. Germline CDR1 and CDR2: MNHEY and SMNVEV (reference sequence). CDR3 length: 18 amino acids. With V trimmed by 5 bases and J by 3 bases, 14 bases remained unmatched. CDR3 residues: CASSPKRGGIRRTDTQYF. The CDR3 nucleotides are TGTGCCAGCAGTCCAAAGCGGGGGGGCATAAGGAGAACAGATACGCAGTATTTT.

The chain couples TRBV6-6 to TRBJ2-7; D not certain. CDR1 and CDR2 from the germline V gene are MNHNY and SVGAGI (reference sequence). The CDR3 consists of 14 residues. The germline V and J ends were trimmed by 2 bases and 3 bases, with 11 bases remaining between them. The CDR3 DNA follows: TGTGCCAGCAGTTACGGTTGGGCCAGCTACGAGCAGTACTTC. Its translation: CASSYGWASYEQYF.

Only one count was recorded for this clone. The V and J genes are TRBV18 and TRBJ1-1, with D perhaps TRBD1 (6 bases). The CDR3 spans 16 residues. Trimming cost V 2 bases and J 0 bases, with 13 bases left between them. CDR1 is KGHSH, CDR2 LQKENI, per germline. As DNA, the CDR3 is TGTGCCAGCTCACCAACCCAGGGGTCCATGAACACTGAAGCTTTCTTT. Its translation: CASSPTQGSMNTEAFF.

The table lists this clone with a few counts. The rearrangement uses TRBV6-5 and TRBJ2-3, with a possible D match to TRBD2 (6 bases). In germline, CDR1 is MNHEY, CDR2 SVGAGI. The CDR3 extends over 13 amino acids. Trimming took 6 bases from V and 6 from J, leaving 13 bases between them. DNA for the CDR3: TGTGCCAGCAGCCCGGGACTTCTTGATACGCAGTATTTT. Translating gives CASSPGLLDTQYF.

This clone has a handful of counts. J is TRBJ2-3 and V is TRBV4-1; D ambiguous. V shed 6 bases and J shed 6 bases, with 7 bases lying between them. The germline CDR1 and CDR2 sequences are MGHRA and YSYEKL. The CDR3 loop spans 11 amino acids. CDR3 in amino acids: CASRREDTQYF. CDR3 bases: TGCGCCAGCAGACGCGAGGATACGCAGTATTTT.

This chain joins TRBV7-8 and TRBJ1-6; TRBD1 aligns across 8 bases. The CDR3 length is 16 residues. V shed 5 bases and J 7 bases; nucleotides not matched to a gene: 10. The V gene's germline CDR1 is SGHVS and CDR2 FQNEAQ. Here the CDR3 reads CASSRLTGGSNSPLHF. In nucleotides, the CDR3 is TGTGCCAGCAGCCGCCTTACAGGGGGGTCAAATTCACCCCTCCACTTT.

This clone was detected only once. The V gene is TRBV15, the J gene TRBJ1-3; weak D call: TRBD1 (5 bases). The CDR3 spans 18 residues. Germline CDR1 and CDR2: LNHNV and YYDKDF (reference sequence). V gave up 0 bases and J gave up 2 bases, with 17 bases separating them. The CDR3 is CATSRDLAGSGPGNTIYF. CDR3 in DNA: TGTGCCACCAGCAGAGATCTCGCAGGGTCGGGCCCTGGAAACACCATATATTTT.

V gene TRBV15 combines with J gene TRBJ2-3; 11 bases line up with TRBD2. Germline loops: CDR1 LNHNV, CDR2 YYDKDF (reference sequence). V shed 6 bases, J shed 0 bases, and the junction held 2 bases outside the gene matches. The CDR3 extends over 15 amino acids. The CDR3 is CATRTSGASTDTQYF. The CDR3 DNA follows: TGTGCCACCAGGACTAGCGGGGCCAGCACAGATACGCAGTATTTT.

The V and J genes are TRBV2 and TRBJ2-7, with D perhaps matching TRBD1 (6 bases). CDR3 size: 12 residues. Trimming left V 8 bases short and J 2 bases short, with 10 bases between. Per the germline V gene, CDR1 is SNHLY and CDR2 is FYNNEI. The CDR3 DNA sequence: TGTGCCAGCGGGTGGACAGCCTACGAGCAGTACTTC. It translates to CASGWTAYEQYF.

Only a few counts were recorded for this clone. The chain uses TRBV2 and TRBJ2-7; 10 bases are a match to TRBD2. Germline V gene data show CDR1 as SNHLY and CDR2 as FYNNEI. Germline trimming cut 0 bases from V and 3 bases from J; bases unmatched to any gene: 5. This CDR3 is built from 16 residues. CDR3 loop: CASSEAHPSGGYEQYF. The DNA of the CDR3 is TGTGCCAGCAGTGAAGCGCATCCTAGCGGGGGCTACGAGCAGTACTTC.

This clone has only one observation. CDR3 protein: CATSRGSEGLGYGYTF. CDR3 sequence (DNA): TGTGCCACCAGCAGAGGGTCGGAGGGGCTTGGGTATGGCTACACCTTC. This chain links TRBV15 with TRBJ1-2; D is perhaps TRBD1 (5 bases). The germline V gene encodes CDR1 LNHNV and CDR2 YYDKDF (reference sequence). Trimming stripped 1 base from V and 5 bases from J, with 17 bases between. There are 16 residues in the CDR3.

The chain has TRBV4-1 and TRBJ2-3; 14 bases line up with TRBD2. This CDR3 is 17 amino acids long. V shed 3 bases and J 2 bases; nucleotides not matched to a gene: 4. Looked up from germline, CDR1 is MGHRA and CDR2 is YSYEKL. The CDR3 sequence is CASSHGLAGGPTDTQYF. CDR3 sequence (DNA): TGCGCCAGCAGCCACGGACTAGCGGGAGGACCCACAGATACGCAGTATTTT.

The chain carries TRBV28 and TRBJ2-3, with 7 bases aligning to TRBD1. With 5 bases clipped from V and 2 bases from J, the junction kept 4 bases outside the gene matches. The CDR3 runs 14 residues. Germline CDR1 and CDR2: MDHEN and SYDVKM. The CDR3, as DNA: TGTGCCAGCAGTGGGACAGAACACACAGATACGCAGTATTTT. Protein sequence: CASSGTEHTDTQYF.

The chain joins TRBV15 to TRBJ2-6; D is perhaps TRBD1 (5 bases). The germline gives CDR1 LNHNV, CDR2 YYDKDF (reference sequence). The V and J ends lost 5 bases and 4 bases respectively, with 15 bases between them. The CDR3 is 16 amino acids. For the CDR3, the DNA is TGTGCCACCAGCCGACGCTCAGGGTCCGGGGCCAACGTCCTGACTTTC. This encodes CATSRRSGSGANVLTF.

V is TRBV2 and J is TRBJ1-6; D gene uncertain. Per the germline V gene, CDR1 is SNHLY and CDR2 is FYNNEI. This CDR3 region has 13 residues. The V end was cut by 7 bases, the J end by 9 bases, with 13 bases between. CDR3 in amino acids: CASTLQSGSPLHF. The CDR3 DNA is TGTGCCAGCACTTTGCAATCGGGTTCACCCCTCCACTTT. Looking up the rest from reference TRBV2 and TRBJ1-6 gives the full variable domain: EPEVTQTPSHQVTQMGQEVILRCVPISNHLYFYWYRQILGQKVEFLVSFYNNEISEKSEIFDDQFSVERPDGSNFTLKIRSTKLEDSAMYFCASTLQSGSPLHFGNGTRLTVT.

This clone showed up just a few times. CDR3 amino acids: CASSKVLNTGELFF. CDR3 nucleotides: TGTGCCAGCAGCAAAGTACTTAACACCGGGGAGCTGTTTTTT. This chain uses TRBV21-1 with TRBJ2-2; the D call TRBD2 from the table was never checked on the DNA. TRBV21-1 is a listed pseudogene. This CDR3 is built from 14 residues.

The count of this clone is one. CDR3 protein: CASSIGGQGGTEAFF. CDR3 bases: TGTGCCAGTAGTATTGGGGGACAGGGCGGCACTGAAGCTTTCTTT. This sequence joins TRBV19 and TRBJ1-1; 9 bases agree with TRBD1. Trimming took 3 bases from V and 4 from J; bases not matched to a gene: 6. The CDR3 spans 15 residues. The germline gives CDR1 LNHDA, CDR2 SQIVND (reference sequence).